This T cell receptor (beta chain) was profiled in a study of shared clonotypes between healthy human individuals. Clones were sequenced by immunoSEQ multiplex PCR, and TCRdb holds only the in-frame ones, with some missing. This table has about 96,000 clones, 40% to 55% appearing once. The germline V gene has CDR1 MDHEN and CDR2 SYDVKM. Deletions cut 6 bases from V and 5 bases from J, with 16 bases between. There are 15 residues in the CDR3. There are many counts of this clone. Its antigen is not identified. Study observations and caveats: An effect of sequencing depth on clonotype sharing among donors was expected.

The sequencing sample was made of PBMCs. This sequence was found in a woman aged 40 to 50 in good health. Some clones in this sample may be carry-over from other donors' samples. The chain is built from TRBV28 and TRBJ2-2, with D unclear. DNA of the CDR3: TGTGCCAGCAGCATTGCAGGCCGGGTAACCGGGGAGCTGTTTTTT. This translates into CASSIAGRVTGELFF.